A few counts support the clone carrying this TCR beta chain. These data belong to a study of T-cell reconstitution after alpha-beta-depleted transplantation in children. Unique molecular identifiers tagged the TCRbeta library. TCRdb recomputed calls from the PCR reads with MiXCR, one row per CDR3 protein. In the table there are 200,000 to 250,000 distinct CDR3 sequences, about 9.2% of which are singletons. Trimming stripped 5 bases from V and 5 bases from J, with 18 bases between. The CDR3 is made up of 16 amino acids. Germline assignment: CDR1 SGHVS and CDR2 FNYEAQ. The genes are TRBV7-6 and TRBJ1-4; tentatively, D is TRBD1 (6 bases). Source: PBMCs from the stem cell graft donor, taken from the stem cell graft. This TCR derives from a human donor who donated a stem cell graft to a child with acute lymphoblastic leukemia. Written as DNA, the CDR3 is TGTGCCAGCAGCCCAAAAGGCGGGGGGCTAAATGAAAAACTGTTTTTT. Protein sequence: CASSPKGGGLNEKLFF.